These 23 T cell receptor beta chains were all obtained from the same sample, sequenced in a study of blood T cell repertoires in COVID-19. Repertoires were generated with immunoSEQ multiplex PCR, while TCRdb's copy carries only in-frame clones and drops some. The sample lists 200,000 to 300,000 clones, 84% occurring once. Specimen: peripheral blood. The receptors were sampled from a man aged 55 to 69 with acute or convalescent COVID-19.

The V gene is TRBV12-3 or TRBV12-4, the J gene TRBJ2-7; 7 bases fit TRBD2. The CDR3 has 13 amino acids. J lost 4 bases, V lost 6 bases, and 6 bases had no gene match. The CDR3 reads CASRGSGAYEQYF. In DNA, the CDR3 is TGTGCCAGCAGGGGGAGCGGGGCGTACGAGCAGTACTTC.

The rearrangement joins TRBV5-6 to TRBJ2-5; the match to TRBD2 covers 11 bases. This CDR3 spans 17 amino acids. CDR1 and CDR2 (germline): SGHDT, YYEEEE. Losses at the gene ends were 4 bases for V and 0 bases for J; bases not matched to a gene: 8. CDR3 nucleotides: TGTGCCAGCAGCCCACCCCCGGGACTAGCGGACCAAGAGACCCAGTACTTC. The encoded protein is CASSPPPGLADQETQYF.

The V and J genes are TRBV7-2 and TRBJ2-1, with TRBD2 identical over 12 bases. CDR3 size: 14 residues. Per the germline V gene, CDR1 is SGHTA and CDR2 is FQGNSA. J was trimmed by 9 bases and V by 1 base; bases with no gene match: 1. The CDR3 sequence is CASSLGLAGVEQFF. CDR3 DNA sequence: TGTGCCAGCAGCTTAGGACTAGCGGGGGTTGAGCAGTTCTTC. The full variable domain, completed using reference TRBV7-2 and TRBJ2-1, is GAGVSQSPSNKVTEKGKDVELRCDPISGHTALYWYRQSLGQGLEFLIYFQGNSAPDKSGLPSDRFSAERTGGSVSTLTIQRTQQEDSAVYLCASSLGLAGVEQFFGPGTRLTVL.

Of note for this clone: One end of the junction varies from germline; a read error may be responsible. V gene TRBV7-7 combines with J gene TRBJ2-5; 8 nucleotides match TRBD2. Germline V gene sequence: CDR1 SSHAT, CDR2 FNYEAQ (reference sequence). The CDR3 sequence is 15 residues long. The CDR3 spells CASSLRGGGEETQYF. For the CDR3, the DNA is TGTGCTAGCAGCTTACGGGGGGGAGGGGAAGAGACCCAGTACTTC.

CDR3 residues: CASRVVDFIGNSPLHF. In DNA form, the CDR3 reads TGCGCCAGCAGGGTCGTGGACTTCATCGGTAATTCACCCCTCCACTTT. This chain connects TRBV4-1 to TRBJ1-6; D not resolved. V was pared by 6 bases and J by 6 bases, with 18 bases between. The length of the CDR3 is 16 residues. CDR1 is MGHRA and CDR2 is YSYEKL in the germline V gene.

On this clone: Other DNA sequences in the sample encode the same CDR3. CDR3 region: CASSYSYRNEKLFF. The CDR3 DNA follows: TGTGCCAGCAGTTACTCGTACAGGAATGAAAAACTGTTTTTT. V is TRBV6-5 and J is TRBJ1-4; D is perhaps TRBD1 (5 bases). This CDR3 has 14 residues. V gave up 0 bases and J gave up 5 bases, with 7 bases separating them. CDR1 MNHEY and CDR2 SVGAGI come from the germline V gene.

In this sample, this clone is medium-sized. J is TRBJ2-3 and V is TRBV27; D gene unclear. Germline lookup yields CDR1 MNHEY and CDR2 SMNVEV (reference sequence). The CDR3 totals 13 residues. V was cut by 6 bases and J by 8 bases, with 15 bases left in between. CDR3 protein: CASRKDHTGTQYF. The CDR3, as DNA: TGTGCCAGCAGAAAAGATCATACGGGTACGCAGTATTTT.

A single count supports this clone. The chain carries TRBV6-2 or TRBV6-3 and TRBJ2-7, with 7 bases fitting TRBD2. The CDR3 sequence is 15 residues long. After removal of 2 bases from V and 3 bases from J, the junction contained 7 bases not matched to a gene. Germline V CDR1 and CDR2: MNHEY, SVGEGT. The CDR3 DNA reads TGTGCCAGCAGTTACGGGGGGGTAGGAATCTACGAGCAGTACTTC. Translating it yields CASSYGGVGIYEQYF.

The rearrangement links TRBV6-1 to TRBJ1-5; D might be TRBD1 (6 bases). The V gene lost 0 bases and the J gene lost 4 bases, with 13 bases spanning the gap. CDR1 and CDR2 from the germline V gene are MNHNS and SASEGT. The CDR3 is made up of 16 amino acids. The DNA for the CDR3 is TGTGCCAGCAGTGAAGCGGGATACACAGGGAATCAGCCCCAGCATTTT. Translation: CASSEAGYTGNQPQHF.

The chain employs TRBV18 and TRBJ1-1; D uncertain. Per the germline V gene, CDR1 is KGHSH and CDR2 is LQKENI. The CDR3 extends over 15 amino acids. Trimming stripped 5 bases from V and 0 bases from J, with 13 bases between. The DNA for the CDR3 is TGTGCCAGCTCAGCACTGGAACAGCTGAACACTGAAGCTTTCTTT. Amino acids: CASSALEQLNTEAFF.

This rearrangement joins TRBV27 to TRBJ1-1; D possibly corresponds to TRBD1 (6 bases). The V gene lost 6 bases and the J gene lost 2 bases, with 10 bases spanning the gap. CDR3 length equals 13 residues. Germline loops: CDR1 MNHEY, CDR2 SMNVEV (reference sequence). The CDR3, as DNA: TGTGCCAGCAGGGGAGGGGGAAACACTGAAGCTTTCTTT. It specifies CASRGGGNTEAFF.

J is TRBJ1-1 and V is TRBV7-9, with 8 positions matching TRBD1. The CDR3 sequence is 19 residues long. Germline V gene data show CDR1 as SEHNR and CDR2 as FQNEAQ (reference sequence). Trimming removed 4 bases from V and 6 bases from J; junction bases left unmatched: 22. The CDR3 is CASSSPPDRDFGFGSEAFF. CDR3 DNA sequence: TGTGCCAGCAGCTCCCCCCCGGACAGGGATTTTGGGTTTGGGTCTGAAGCTTTCTTT.

The chain employs TRBV5-1 and TRBJ1-3, with D unclear. V was cut by 5 bases and J by 2 bases, with 17 bases left in between. The germline V gene encodes CDR1 SGHRS and CDR2 YFSETQ. This CDR3 comprises 16 residues. As DNA, the CDR3 is TGCGCCAGCAGTTTGTCCTCCCTTAGCACTGGAAACACCATATATTTT. Translated, it gives CASSLSSLSTGNTIYF.

The chain couples TRBV5-4 to TRBJ2-7; D might be TRBD2 (5 bases). Germline V CDR1 and CDR2: SGHNT, YYREEE (reference sequence). The V end lost 4 bases, the J end lost 2 bases, and 10 bases lay between the germline ends. CDR3 size: 13 residues. The CDR3 region has the DNA TGTGCCAGCAGCAGACGGGGTACCTACGAGCAGTACTTC. Encoded protein: CASSRRGTYEQYF.

V usage is TRBV5-1 and J usage is TRBJ2-3; 8 nucleotides match TRBD1. Germline V gives CDR1 SGHRS, CDR2 YFSETQ. The J segment lost 0 bases and the V segment lost 4 bases, leaving 4 bases of the junction unmatched. This CDR3 has 15 residues. The CDR3 sequence is CASSPTGASTDTQYF. DNA of the CDR3: TGCGCCAGCAGCCCGACAGGGGCTAGCACAGATACGCAGTATTTT.

V usage is TRBV29-1 and J usage is TRBJ2-1; D perhaps matches TRBD1 (8 bases). Germline CDR1 reads SQVTM; CDR2 reads ANQGSEA. V was trimmed by 4 bases and J by 4 bases, leaving 20 bases between them. The CDR3 is made up of 16 amino acids. CDR3 nucleotides: TGCAGCGTTGTTCAGGGGGCCGGGGGGCATTACAATGAGCAGTTCTTC. Translated, it gives CSVVQGAGGHYNEQFF.

CDR3 bases: TGCAGTGCTAGTGAGACAGGGACTAATGAAAAACTGTTTTTT. Translation gives CSASETGTNEKLFF. The chain carries TRBV20-1 and TRBJ1-4, with TRBD1 identical over 7 bases. Germline assignment: CDR1 DFQATT and CDR2 SNEGSKA (reference sequence). The CDR3 is made up of 14 amino acids. V was clipped by 3 bases and J by 2 bases; unmatched bases: 3.

V is TRBV4-1 and J is TRBJ2-7, with D possibly TRBD2 on 6 matching bases. CDR1 is MGHRA and CDR2 is YSYEKL in the germline V gene. V was pared by 1 base and J by 1 base, with 8 bases between. CDR3 length equals 14 residues. Written as DNA, the CDR3 is TGCGCCAGCAGCCAAGGGCTAGCGTCCTACGAGCAGTACTTC. The encoded protein is CASSQGLASYEQYF.

The gene calls are TRBV10-3 and TRBJ2-2, with 13 bases identical to TRBD2. The length of the CDR3 is 17 residues. From germline, CDR1 is ENHRY and CDR2 SYGVKD. Unmatched junction bases numbered 2, after V lost 0 bases and J lost 4 bases. In nucleotides, the CDR3 is TGTGCCATCAGTGAGTCAGGACTAGCGGGGGCCACCGGGGAGCTGTTTTTT. This sequence encodes CAISESGLAGATGELFF.

This chain uses TRBV7-3 with TRBJ1-1, with 9 bases matching TRBD1. V was clipped by 5 bases and J by 5 bases; unmatched bases: 3. Germline loops: CDR1 SGHTA, CDR2 FQGTGA. The length of the CDR3 is 13 residues. The CDR3 DNA is TGTGCCAGCAGCGCCGGGACAGGGACTGAAGCTTTCTTT. This sequence encodes CASSAGTGTEAFF.

The rearrangement uses TRBV6-4 and TRBJ2-1; a possible D gene is TRBD1 (6 bases). The V gene lost 6 bases and the J gene lost 8 bases, with 11 bases spanning the gap. The CDR3 spans 12 residues. CDR1 is MRHNA, CDR2 SNTAGT, per germline. The CDR3 nucleotides read TGTGCCAGCAGCGAACAGGGAGATGAGCAGTTCTTC. Encoded protein: CASSEQGDEQFF.

This clone was seen just once. V gene TRBV30 combines with J gene TRBJ1-2, with 9 bases that match TRBD1. Unmatched junction bases numbered 12, after V lost 5 bases and J lost 8 bases. The CDR3 has 14 amino acids. The V gene's germline CDR1 is GTSNPN and CDR2 SVGIG (reference sequence). This CDR3 is CAWGSQGAGWGYTF. In nucleotides, the CDR3 is TGTGCCTGGGGGTCACAGGGGGCAGGTTGGGGCTACACCTTC.

The chain has TRBV5-1 and TRBJ1-2; 10 positions match TRBD1. CDR1 is SGHRS, CDR2 YFSETQ, per germline. The junction had 6 bases not matched to a gene; V was cut back by 4 bases and J by 3 bases. The CDR3 loop spans 15 amino acids. The DNA of the CDR3 is TGCGCCAGCAGCATATCGACAGGGGGCTACTATGGCTACACCTTC. It translates to CASSISTGGYYGYTF. Complete variable domain (other parts from reference TRBV5-1 and TRBJ1-2): KAGVTQTPRYLIKTRGQQVTLSCSPISGHRSVSWYQQTPGQGLQFLFEYFSETQRNKGNFPGRFSGRQFSNSRSEMNVSTLELGDSALYLCASSISTGGYYGYTFGSGTRLTVV.